This T cell receptor (beta chain) was captured in a study of T cells in Graves' hyperthyroidism and ophthalmopathy (dated by TCRdb to about 2019). Turning to the overall study: Peripheral blood samples were taken at initial diagnosis, before any treatment was given. Following sampling, methimazole starting at 30 mg daily was given to hyperthyroidism patients, and high-dose intravenous methylprednisolone was given to ophthalmopathy patients. To identify TCR V-J signatures that set the groups apart, the researchers used a discovery cohort of 90 to 100 patients, made up of roughly 40 with Graves' ophthalmopathy and 57 with stable Graves' hyperthyroidism. The study also compared thyroid tissue and blood T-cell repertoires from five or six Graves' hyperthyroidism patients. The 100 discovery patients were divided at random into training and test sets in a 7:3 ratio. Prospective prediction of ophthalmopathy was tested in an independent validation cohort of 18 to 20 hyperthyroidism patients and 15 to 17 patients who later progressed to ophthalmopathy. TCR Vbeta CDR3 sequencing of 135 peripheral blood samples (approximately 44 ophthalmopathy, over 70 hyperthyroidism and approximately 17 progressor patients) is reported in the paper.

Worth noting for this clonotype: Its antigen remains undetermined. Per-nucleotide qualities are absent, and no much larger clonotype sits a single base away.

From the cysteine up to the phenylalanine, the CDR3 has a length of 15 residues. Solely the CDR3 DNA is kept, with 45 bases framed from the first base. V is pared back by 5 bases and J by 5 bases, with 18 bases lying between the germline termini. From a lookup of the germline V gene, CDR1 and CDR2 are MNHNS and SASEGT. Broader findings and caveats from the paper: No statistical method was used to set the sample size in advance, and investigators knew the group allocation. Ophthalmopathy was separated from stable hyperthyroidism by a 13 V-J signature model, with approximately 86% sensitivity and just over 81% specificity obtained in cross-validation and 80%/75% obtained in testing. Most expanded thyroid clonotypes (frequency above 0.001) were also detected in blood, a finding suggesting that blood repertoires may reflect thyroid immune responses. In validation, the model predicted progression to ophthalmopathy a median of roughly six months before onset, with 65% to 71% sensitivity and 72.22% specificity.

In the ophthalmopathy patients, disease was moderately to severely active, with a Clinical Activity Score of 3 or more, a NOSPECS grade of 4 or more, and a duration of less than 3 months. Any patient with an uncontrolled infection, another autoimmune disease, pregnancy or lactation was excluded. Clinical symptoms, serum thyroxine and TRAb, thyroid ultrasound, and orbital computed tomography formed the basis for the diagnoses. Ficoll-Paque density gradient centrifugation was used to isolate PBMCs from around 10 ml of fresh peripheral blood. Total RNA was extracted with Trizol reagent, and quality was checked on an Agilent 2100 Bioanalyzer. The TCR beta CDR3 regions were amplified from the RNA transcripts. The first round of RT-PCR for the TCR CDR3 was performed with the HTBI primer set and the Qiagen OneStep RT-PCR kit. The libraries were constructed in a second round of multiplex PCR and then size-selected and purified. Libraries were sequenced paired-end with 100 bp reads on an Illumina HiSeq2000. Per the authors' processing: SOAPnuke was used to process the raw data, throwing out any read that contained adapters or uncalled bases, had a mean Phred below 15, or lacked an exact constant-primer or identifier match. COPE v1.2.5 was used to merge the high-quality paired reads, and each unique nucleotide sequence was defined as a clonotype. MiTCR v1.1 was used to align the clonotypes against IMGT TRBV, TRBD and TRBJ reference segments. Analysis was restricted to V-J combinations with a frequency above 0.0001, which covered roughly 99% of repertoires. The TCS score was defined as the ratio of F50 (clonal expansion) to E x V (chaos), calculated using BLOSUM62-based TCRdist between CDR3 peptides within each V-J. Welch's t-statistics and random forest reduced just over 500 V-J features to 10 to 15, which were used in a naive Bayes classifier (R e1071). The raw public reads went through TCRdb reprocessing: fastp at Q25, MiXCR clone calling, in-frame beta chains kept. Every entry covers one CDR3 protein and lists the most common genes and DNA from its rows. TCRdb's processing, not the authors' own work, is the source of the V and J calls. The sample table holds hundreds of thousands of distinct CDR3 sequences, of which roughly 14% were seen once. Of the sample, less than 15% falls within the top ten clones.

The TCR comes from a man between 18 and 35 years old with Graves' ophthalmopathy. The sequenced sample consisted of blood. The sequence joins TRBV6-1 to TRBJ1-2, with an unclear D gene assignment. The nucleotide sequence reads as follows: TGTGCCAGCAGTCAGAGACGGGGAAGGATTTATGGCTACACCTTC. It specifies CASSQRRGRIYGYTF.